These T cell receptor beta chains were read from a single sample in a study of CD8 T cells in Susac syndrome. MiXCR was run by TCRdb on the immunoSEQ multiplex PCR reads, yielding one entry per CDR3 protein. The sample yields roughly 250,000 distinct CDR3 sequences, 90% to 96% seen once. Input material: CD4+ T cells from PBMCs. The receptors were sampled from a human donor with Susac syndrome. Both conserved end residues are part of each CDR3.

j_call v_call cdr3_aa
TRBJ2-5 TRBV27 CASSLARETQETQYF
TRBJ1-1 TRBV7-9 CASSPSGGGTEAFF
TRBJ1-2 TRBV20-1 CSARDAANYGYTF
TRBJ1-1 TRBV11-2 CASSPRTAVNTEAFF
TRBJ2-7 TRBV7-9 CASSLGEYRDRGVREQYF
TRBJ2-7 TRBV23-1 CASSQSPGLNEQYF
TRBJ2-2 TRBV20-1 CSARVTGANTGELFF
TRBJ2-7 TRBV6-5 CASSYRLSPAGSSYEQYF
TRBJ1-1 TRBV29-1 CSVDRSGEAFF
TRBJ2-1 TRBV6-1 CASSEALAGGSSIEQFF
TRBJ1-2 TRBV28 CASSSPGTHYGYTF
TRBJ2-5 TRBV5-1 CASSPNIETQYF
TRBJ1-2 TRBV7-2 CASSFAGIYYGYTF
TRBJ2-1 TRBV9 CASSGGGAAYNEQFF
TRBJ2-3 TRBV30 CAWSMSLWTDTQYF
TRBJ2-7 TRBV10-1 CATSTKVGYEQYF
TRBJ1-5 TRBV23-1 CASSHLRRDSSNQPQHF
TRBJ2-7 TRBV12-3/TRBV12-4 CASSLSGTRYEQYF
TRBJ2-1 TRBV2 CASSEIRSTGEQFF